Here is one T cell receptor (beta chain) with its context. The source material, RNA transcripts, was used to amplify TCR beta CDR3 regions. Primed by the HTBI set, a first-round RT-PCR was run on the TCR CDR3. TCRdb passed the multiplex PCR reads through MiXCR, listing each CDR3 protein once. The sample includes about 250,000 distinct CDR3 sequences, around 22% of them seen just once. The data were taken from a study of T cells in Graves' hyperthyroidism and ophthalmopathy. Input material: blood. The source is a man between 25 and 39 years old with Graves' ophthalmopathy.

The CDR3 spells CASSQDSGLARMGEQYF. The CDR3 DNA reads as TGCGCCAGCAGCCAAGATTCGGGACTAGCTCGGATGGGAGAGCAGTACTTC. The rearrangement links TRBV4-1 to TRBJ2-7, with 9 bases that match TRBD2. Trimming took 0 bases from V and 7 from J; bases not matched to a gene: 13. Germline V gene lookup returns CDR1 MGHRA and CDR2 YSYEKL. The CDR3 has 17 residues.